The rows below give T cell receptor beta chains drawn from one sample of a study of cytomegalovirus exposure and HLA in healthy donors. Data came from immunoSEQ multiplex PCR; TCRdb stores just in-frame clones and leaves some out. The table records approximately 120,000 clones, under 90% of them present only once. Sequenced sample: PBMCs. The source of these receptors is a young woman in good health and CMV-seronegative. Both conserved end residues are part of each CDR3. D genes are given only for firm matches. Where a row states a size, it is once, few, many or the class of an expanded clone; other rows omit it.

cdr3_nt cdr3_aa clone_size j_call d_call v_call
TGTGCCAGCAGTCCGGGACTGGCCATACGTGAGCAGTTCTTC CASSPGLAIREQFF - TRBJ2-1 - TRBV2
TGTGCCAGCAGTTACCCCGACGGGGAGGGGGCAGATACGCAGTATTTT CASSYPDGEGADTQYF - TRBJ2-3 - TRBV6-6
TGTGCCAGTAAGGGACAGAACATAATGAACACTGAAGCTTTCTTT CASKGQNIMNTEAFF - TRBJ1-1 TRBD1 TRBV19
TGTGCCAGTAGTACCGTCGCGTGGGGCAACACTGAAGCTTTCTTT CASSTVAWGNTEAFF once TRBJ1-1 - TRBV19
TGTGCCAGCAGCACTAGGGCCCGGGAGGCAGGAGTACAGTTCTTC CASSTRAREAGVQFF - TRBJ2-1 TRBD2 TRBV11-2
TGTGCCAGCAGCTCGGGACTAGCGAGCCGTGGGTCGGAGACCCAGTACTTC CASSSGLASRGSETQYF - TRBJ2-5 TRBD2 TRBV7-2
TGCAGCGTTCTAGGACAGGGATTAGGCGAGCAGTACTTC CSVLGQGLGEQYF - TRBJ2-7 TRBD1 TRBV29-1
TGTGCCAGTGGGACTGGGGTACCTGGAAACACCATATATTTT CASGTGVPGNTIYF - TRBJ1-3 - TRBV19
TGTGCCAGCAGTAATTTAGGGAGCAACACTGAAGCTTTCTTT CASSNLGSNTEAFF - TRBJ1-1 - TRBV2
TGTGCCAGTAGGGACAGAGACTCTGGAAACACCATATATTTT CASRDRDSGNTIYF - TRBJ1-3 - TRBV19
TGTGCCAGCAGCTTAGGCGGACAGGGGAGGTATAAAGACTATGGCTACACCTTC CASSLGGQGRYKDYGYTF - TRBJ1-2 TRBD1 TRBV7-9
TGTGTTGGGCGGACTCCCTATGGCTACACCTTC CVGRTPYGYTF - TRBJ1-2 - TRBV7-7
TGTGCCAGCAGCTTGGTCCCCGGGACAGGGTTCTCGGATACGCAGTATTTT CASSLVPGTGFSDTQYF - TRBJ2-3 TRBD1 TRBV5-6
TGTGCCAGCAGTGAAGCTCAGCGGGGAGGCAATCAGCCCCAGCATTTT CASSEAQRGGNQPQHF few TRBJ1-5 - TRBV6-1
TGTGCCAGCAGCCATATGACAGGAACTCCTATAGATACGCAGTATTTT CASSHMTGTPIDTQYF once TRBJ2-3 - TRBV14